The 14 T cell receptor beta chains below come from one sample, sequenced in a study of T cell responses to AZD1222 COVID-19 vaccine. The assay was immunoSEQ multiplex PCR, and TCRdb's table has in-frame clones only and misses some. The sample lists under 150,000 clones, 88% occurring once. This material consisted of peripheral blood, taken 28 days after the second AZD1222 dose. The receptor set was obtained from an adult who received the AZD1222 COVID-19 vaccine.

The V call is TRBV25-1, the J call TRBJ2-1; the D is unclear. CDR1 is MGHDK and CDR2 is SYGVNS in the germline V gene. V gave up 2 bases and J gave up 5 bases, with 13 bases separating them. The CDR3 covers 15 residues. CDR3 in DNA: TGTGCCAGCAGTGAAACGAACTCCCTTCACAATGAGCAGTTCTTC. Translating it yields CASSETNSLHNEQFF.

V usage is TRBV4-2 and J usage is TRBJ2-5, with 10 bases identical to TRBD2. The CDR3 totals 18 residues. Germline CDR1 reads LGHNA; CDR2 reads YNFKEQ. Losses at the gene ends were 3 bases for V and 5 bases for J; bases not matched to a gene: 15. The CDR3 sequence is CASSHGVGSGGAGETQYF. The CDR3 nucleotides read TGTGCCAGCAGCCATGGGGTTGGAAGCGGGGGGGCCGGGGAGACCCAGTACTTC.

This clone has ten or more counts. The rearrangement joins TRBV11-3 to TRBJ1-1; D is unclear. The CDR3 covers 13 residues. Germline-derived CDR1 and CDR2 are SGHNT and YENEEA. Between the trimmed V and J ends, which lost 2 bases and 4 bases, there was a span of 8 bases. The CDR3 is CASSLTWGTEAFF. The CDR3 nucleotides read TGTGCCAGCAGCTTAACGTGGGGCACTGAAGCTTTCTTT.

J is TRBJ2-6 and V is TRBV6-4; D is possibly TRBD1 or TRBD2 (5 bases each). The CDR3 has 14 residues. The V gene's germline CDR1 is MRHNA and CDR2 SNTAGT. Trimming removed 3 bases at V and 2 bases at J, with 5 bases between. CDR3 sequence reads: CASSEGAGANVLTF. CDR3 bases: TGTGCCAGCAGTGAGGGGGCTGGGGCCAACGTCCTGACTTTC.

Written as DNA, the CDR3 is TGTGCCAGCAGAGCTCCCGGAGGGCAGACCCAGTACTTC. This sequence encodes CASRAPGGQTQYF. This rearrangement joins TRBV11-3 to TRBJ2-5; D is possibly TRBD2 (6 bases). V lost 6 bases to trimming and J lost 6 bases, with 14 bases between them. CDR1 SGHNT and CDR2 YENEEA come from the germline V gene. The CDR3 has 13 amino acids.

The rearrangement links TRBV30 to TRBJ1-2; 9 bases fit TRBD1. The CDR3 length is 12 residues. Losses at the gene ends were 5 bases for V and 8 bases for J; bases not matched to a gene: 6. CDR1 and CDR2 from the germline V gene are GTSNPN and SVGIG (reference sequence). The CDR3 coding sequence is TGTGCCTGGTCCGGGACAGGGACCGGCTACACCTTC. Translated, it gives CAWSGTGTGYTF.

The rearrangement links TRBV27 to TRBJ2-1; 8 bases are a match to TRBD2. V lost 5 bases to trimming and J lost 5 bases; unmatched junction nucleotides: 11. The CDR3 sequence is 16 residues long. Germline lookup yields CDR1 MNHEY and CDR2 SMNVEV (reference sequence). The CDR3 DNA reads TGTGCCAGCAGTCGTCCCCCCGGGGGGGCCAACAATGAGCAGTTCTTC. It specifies CASSRPPGGANNEQFF.

The J gene is TRBJ2-7, the V gene TRBV23-1; TRBD1 agrees at 8 bases. TRBV23-1 is known as an ORF, though its function is uncertain. This CDR3 spans 18 amino acids. After removal of 0 bases from V and 2 bases from J, the junction contained 12 bases not matched to a gene. The CDR3 reads CASSQSGRGREAPYEQYF. CDR3 DNA sequence: TGCGCCAGCAGTCAATCGGGCAGGGGGCGCGAAGCCCCCTACGAGCAGTACTTC.

The rearrangement joins TRBV3-1 (or the pseudogene TRBV3-2) to TRBJ2-4, with 10 bases matching TRBD2. The trim removed 4 bases at V and 10 bases at J, leaving 1 base unmatched. Per the germline V gene, CDR1 is LGHDT and CDR2 is YNNKEL (reference sequence). This CDR3 has 12 residues. CDR3 bases: TGTGCCAGCAGCCCTAGCGGGGGAATTCAGTACTTC. It specifies CASSPSGGIQYF.

The rearrangement links TRBV9 to TRBJ1-3, with unresolved D. The CDR3 contains 13 residues. CDR1 is SGDLS, CDR2 YYNGEE, per germline. Trimming shortened V by 0 bases and J by 3 bases, and 4 bases separated the two germline ends. The CDR3 nucleotides read TGTGCCAGCAGCGTAGACAATGGAAACACCATATATTTT. This encodes CASSVDNGNTIYF.

This CDR3 is CSVETSGIEQFF. CDR3 coding DNA: TGCAGCGTTGAAACTAGCGGGATTGAGCAGTTCTTC. This chain uses TRBV29-1 with TRBJ2-1, with 10 bases lining up with TRBD2. V lost 2 bases, J lost 9 bases, and 1 base stayed unmatched. The CDR3 consists of 12 residues. Per germline, CDR1 SQVTM and CDR2 ANQGSEA.

The CDR3 DNA reads TGTGCCAGCAGTGAAGCTGGATATGAGCAGTTCTTC. This encodes CASSEAGYEQFF. The chain links TRBV2 to TRBJ2-1; D remains ambiguous. Trimming shortened V by 0 bases and J by 8 bases, and 5 bases separated the two germline ends. The germline CDR1 and CDR2 sequences are SNHLY and FYNNEI. The CDR3 sequence is 12 residues long.

The chain joins TRBV2 to TRBJ1-5; D is possibly TRBD1 (6 bases). V gave up 7 bases and J gave up 7 bases, with 20 bases separating them. Germline CDR1 and CDR2: SNHLY and FYNNEI. The CDR3 is 15 amino acids. CDR3 region: CASTVFQGMGQPQHF. The CDR3 DNA follows: TGTGCCAGCACCGTATTTCAGGGGATGGGACAGCCCCAGCATTTT.

This chain joins TRBV5-5 and TRBJ1-3; perhaps TRBD1 as D (5 bases). V gave up 0 bases and J gave up 2 bases, with 12 bases separating them. The CDR3 runs to 16 residues. CDR1 and CDR2 (germline): SGHKS, YYEKEE (reference sequence). In nucleotides, the CDR3 is TGTGCCAGCAGCTTGGGTGGGACTGAAGCTGGAAACACCATATATTTT. It encodes CASSLGGTEAGNTIYF.